Shown below are 25 T cell receptor beta chains from a single sample sequenced in a study of blood T cell repertoires in COVID-19. The method was immunoSEQ multiplex PCR; TCRdb's version includes in-frame clones alone and lacks a portion of them. The profile covers approximately 230,000 clones, with around nine tenths appearing a single time and about 3% taken by the ten largest. Sequences were obtained from peripheral blood. These receptors were obtained from a man aged 18 to 29 with active or convalescent COVID-19.

This clone was seen a few times. The gene calls are TRBV5-1 and TRBJ2-1; 9 bases map to TRBD1. Germline V gene data show CDR1 as SGHRS and CDR2 as YFSETQ. This CDR3 contains 15 residues. The ends lost 0 bases at V and 3 bases at J; junction bases unmatched: 1. CDR3 sequence (DNA): TGCGCCAGCAGCTTGGGGGACAGGGACTACAATGAGCAGTTCTTC. Translated, it gives CASSLGDRDYNEQFF. The full variable domain, with the rest looked up from reference TRBV5-1 and TRBJ2-1, is KAGVTQTPRYLIKTRGQQVTLSCSPISGHRSVSWYQQTPGQGLQFLFEYFSETQRNKGNFPGRFSGRQFSNSRSEMNVSTLELGDSALYLCASSLGDRDYNEQFFGPGTRLTVL.

This chain links TRBV12-3 or TRBV12-4 with TRBJ2-1; D unresolved. The CDR3 sequence is 12 residues long. Trimming left V 3 bases short and J 5 bases short, with 5 bases between. CDR3 in amino acids: CASSFPHNEQFF. CDR3 bases: TGTGCCAGCAGTTTCCCTCACAATGAGCAGTTCTTC.

The chain joins TRBV7-2 to TRBJ1-5; 8 positions agree with TRBD1. V was pared by 5 bases and J by 5 bases, with 11 bases of the junction left unmatched. This CDR3 contains 16 residues. Looked up from germline, CDR1 is SGHTA and CDR2 is FQGNSA. The DNA for the CDR3 is TGTGCCAGCAGCCCCCGAACAGGGGGGGTCGATCAGCCCCAGCATTTT. Translation gives CASSPRTGGVDQPQHF. The full variable domain, rest sourced from reference TRBV7-2 and TRBJ1-5, is GAGVSQSPSNKVTEKGKDVELRCDPISGHTALYWYRQSLGQGLEFLIYFQGNSAPDKSGLPSDRFSAERTGGSVSTLTIQRTQQEDSAVYLCASSPRTGGVDQPQHFGDGTRLSIL.

This clone appeared a single time. The chain's CDR3 is CASTLGGTGTYEQYF. As DNA, the CDR3 is TGTGCCAGTACCCTTGGGGGGACAGGTACCTACGAGCAGTACTTC. This chain joins TRBV19 and TRBJ2-7; 8 bases align to TRBD1. V lost 7 bases and J lost 2; bases outside the gene matches: 10. From germline, CDR1 is LNHDA and CDR2 SQIVND (reference sequence). The length of the CDR3 is 15 residues.

This clone was recorded a few times. The chain links TRBV4-2 to TRBJ2-7; TRBD2 matches at 9 bases. Unmatched junction bases numbered 0, after V lost 0 bases and J lost 0 bases. This CDR3 spans 15 amino acids. CDR1 and CDR2 (germline): LGHNA, YNFKEQ. The CDR3 DNA follows: TGTGCCAGCAGCCAAGAGACTAGCGGCTCCTACGAGCAGTACTTC. It yields the protein CASSQETSGSYEQYF.

This sequence joins TRBV10-3 and TRBJ1-1; D unresolved. V was trimmed by 0 bases and J by 6 bases, leaving 5 bases between them. This CDR3 is 12 amino acids long. Looked up from germline, CDR1 is ENHRY and CDR2 is SYGVKD. CDR3 nucleotides: TGTGCCATCAGTGAGTCGGCAGCTGAAGCTTTCTTT. It encodes CAISESAAEAFF.

With respect to this clone: Additional DNA sequences in this sample encode the identical CDR3. J is TRBJ1-1 and V is TRBV6-5; D uncertain. Deletions cut 5 bases from V and 1 base from J, with 8 bases between. The CDR3 consists of 13 residues. Germline CDR1 is MNHEY and CDR2 is SVGAGI. CDR3 DNA sequence: TGTGCCAGCAGTCTCACGGGGAACACTGAAGCTTTCTTT. Its protein is CASSLTGNTEAFF.

The count of this clone is one. The chain couples TRBV24-1 to TRBJ2-1; TRBD1 might be the D (6 bases). Germline V gives CDR1 KGHDR, CDR2 SFDVKD. V gave up 5 bases and J gave up 7 bases, with 11 bases separating them. The CDR3 runs 13 residues. The CDR3 sequence: CATSGGGVNEQFF. The CDR3 DNA reads TGTGCCACCAGTGGAGGGGGAGTAAATGAGCAGTTCTTC.

The genes are TRBV5-1 and TRBJ2-7; 13 bases map to TRBD2. Trimming at V came to 5 bases and at J to 1 base, leaving 3 bases not matched to a gene. CDR3 length: 15 residues. Per the germline V gene, CDR1 is SGHRS and CDR2 is YFSETQ. In DNA form, the CDR3 reads TGCGCCAGCAGACAACTAGCGGGAGGGTCCTACGAGCAGTACTTC. As protein: CASRQLAGGSYEQYF.

J is TRBJ1-2 and V is TRBV6-5, with unresolved D. Germline assignment: CDR1 MNHEY and CDR2 SVGAGI. The CDR3 is made up of 13 amino acids. The germline V and J ends were trimmed by 2 bases and 2 bases, with 6 bases remaining between them. The CDR3 loop is CASSYVANYGYTF. CDR3 nucleotide sequence: TGTGCCAGCAGTTACGTCGCGAACTATGGCTACACCTTC.

The chain combines TRBV10-2 with TRBJ2-7; D possibly corresponds to TRBD1 (5 bases). V was shortened by 7 bases and J by 0 bases, with 10 bases between the two germline ends. CDR3 length: 13 amino acids. Germline V CDR1 and CDR2: WSHSY, SAAADI. CDR3 DNA sequence: TGCGCCAGCACCTGGACACCCTCCTACGAGCAGTACTTC. Translated: CASTWTPSYEQYF.

This clone was observed a few times. The V gene is TRBV4-2, the J gene TRBJ2-3; 10 positions match TRBD1. CDR3 size: 16 residues. In germline, CDR1 is LGHNA, CDR2 YNFKEQ. V was clipped by 3 bases and J by 2 bases; unmatched bases: 5. The CDR3 loop reads CASSQTGTGVTDTQYF. CDR3 in DNA: TGTGCCAGCAGCCAGACCGGGACAGGGGTCACAGATACGCAGTATTTT.

J is TRBJ1-2 and V is TRBV6-6; 7 nucleotides agree with TRBD1. The V gene's germline CDR1 is MNHNY and CDR2 SVGAGI (reference sequence). The CDR3 extends over 13 amino acids. Germline trimming cut 6 bases from V and 2 bases from J; bases unmatched to any gene: 3. CDR3 in amino acids: CASSQQGNYGYTF. The CDR3, as DNA: TGTGCCAGCAGCCAACAGGGGAACTATGGCTACACCTTC.

The gene calls are TRBV28 and TRBJ2-2, with 9 positions matching TRBD1. CDR3 length: 17 residues. Germline-derived CDR1 and CDR2 are MDHEN and SYDVKM. V was clipped by 1 base and J by 4 bases; unmatched bases: 7. CDR3: CASSLYTGGAGTGELFF. The DNA of the CDR3 is TGTGCCAGCAGTTTATATACAGGGGGCGCGGGCACCGGGGAGCTGTTTTTT.

The chain uses TRBV7-2 and TRBJ1-2; D is perhaps TRBD1 (5 bases). The CDR3 is made up of 13 amino acids. V lost 4 bases and J lost 6, with 12 bases in between. The germline CDR1 and CDR2 sequences are SGHTA and FQGNSA. The CDR3 protein is CASSSPGGHGYTF. In nucleotides, the CDR3 is TGTGCCAGCAGCTCCCCCGGGGGTCATGGCTACACCTTC.

The chain couples TRBV6-2 or TRBV6-3 to TRBJ1-5; 7 positions agree with TRBD1. The junction had 11 bases not matched to a gene; V was cut back by 3 bases and J by 6 bases. The germline gives CDR1 MNHEY, CDR2 SVGEGT. The CDR3 contains 16 residues. CDR3 region: CASSYARDSMGQPQHF. In nucleotides, the CDR3 is TGTGCCAGCAGTTATGCGCGGGACAGCATGGGTCAGCCCCAGCATTTT.

This clone occurred a few times. The chain combines TRBV6-5 with TRBJ1-2; possibly TRBD1 for D (6 bases). The CDR3 length is 12 residues. The V end lost 1 base, the J end lost 12 bases, and 12 bases lay between the germline ends. Germline V gives CDR1 MNHEY, CDR2 SVGAGI. The DNA for the CDR3 is TGTGCCAGCAGTTACTGGGGGCAAGAGAACACCTTC. Translation gives CASSYWGQENTF.

The chain employs TRBV4-3 and TRBJ2-1, with 8 nucleotides matching TRBD2. CDR3 length: 16 residues. Trimming removed 1 base from V and 5 bases from J; junction bases left unmatched: 7. The germline V gene encodes CDR1 LGHNA and CDR2 YSLEER. The CDR3 bases are TGCGCCAGCAGCCAAGTCCCGCGGGGGGTCAACAATGAGCAGTTCTTC. It codes for CASSQVPRGVNNEQFF.

This sequence joins TRBV9 and TRBJ2-7; D unresolved. V was trimmed by 0 bases and J by 5 bases, leaving 12 bases between them. This CDR3 is 14 amino acids long. Germline assignment: CDR1 SGDLS and CDR2 YYNGEE. The CDR3 coding sequence is TGTGCCAGCAGCGTAGACGAGCGCCCCCACGAGCAGTACTTC. Protein: CASSVDERPHEQYF.

In this sample, this clone turned up a few times. Other DNA variants within this sample encode the same CDR3. The CDR3 bases are TGTGCCAGCAGCCTTGACAGCAACACTGAAGCTTTCTTT. This gives the protein CASSLDSNTEAFF. This chain links TRBV7-3 with TRBJ1-1, with D perhaps matching TRBD1 (5 bases). The CDR3 length is 13 residues. Between the trimmed V and J ends, which lost 5 bases and 2 bases, there was a span of 9 bases. CDR1 is SGHTA, CDR2 FQGTGA, per germline.

This rearrangement joins TRBV2 to TRBJ1-3, with 8 bases aligning to TRBD1. V lost 6 bases to trimming and J lost 3 bases; unmatched junction nucleotides: 7. This CDR3 contains 15 residues. Germline values: CDR1 SNHLY, CDR2 FYNNEI. CDR3 in amino acids: CASREGQAIGNTIYF. Written as DNA, the CDR3 is TGTGCCAGCAGGGAGGGACAGGCAATTGGAAACACCATATATTTT. Complete variable domain (other parts from reference TRBV2 and TRBJ1-3): EPEVTQTPSHQVTQMGQEVILRCVPISNHLYFYWYRQILGQKVEFLVSFYNNEISEKSEIFDDQFSVERPDGSNFTLKIRSTKLEDSAMYFCASREGQAIGNTIYFGEGSWLTVV.

The chain couples TRBV11-3 to TRBJ1-1, with D maybe TRBD1 (5 bases). The CDR3 is 20 residues long. Trimming removed 5 bases from V and 2 bases from J, with 30 bases in between. CDR1 and CDR2 from the germline V gene are SGHNT and YENEEA. CDR3 nucleotides: TGTGCCAGCAGCCCGGGGGGATTACAAGGGGCGGGCGCCCGAAACACTGAAGCTTTCTTT. It specifies CASSPGGLQGAGARNTEAFF.

The V and J genes are TRBV7-2 and TRBJ2-3; 13 bases line up with TRBD2. Trimming at V came to 4 bases and at J to 1 base, leaving 8 bases not matched to a gene. CDR3 length: 18 residues. Germline assignment: CDR1 SGHTA and CDR2 FQGNSA. As DNA, the CDR3 is TGTGCCAGCAGCTCAAGACCTACTAGCGGGGGGGGCACAGATACGCAGTATTTT. Protein: CASSSRPTSGGGTDTQYF.

The genes are TRBV19 and TRBJ2-3; D possibly corresponds to TRBD1 (6 bases). The CDR3 totals 14 residues. Germline loops: CDR1 LNHDA, CDR2 SQIVND (reference sequence). V lost 7 bases, J lost 4 bases, and 15 bases lay in between. CDR3 DNA: TGTGCCAGTACCTGGAGCAGGGGTGCAGATACGCAGTATTTT. Protein product: CASTWSRGADTQYF.

In nucleotides, the CDR3 is TGTGCCAGCAGTGAAGCCAGCGGTGGTACCTACGAGCAGTACTTC. This encodes CASSEASGGTYEQYF. This chain joins TRBV6-1 and TRBJ2-7; a weak D match, TRBD2 (5 bases). V lost 0 bases, J lost 2 bases, and 11 bases lay in between. CDR1 MNHNS and CDR2 SASEGT come from the germline V gene. The length of the CDR3 is 15 residues.